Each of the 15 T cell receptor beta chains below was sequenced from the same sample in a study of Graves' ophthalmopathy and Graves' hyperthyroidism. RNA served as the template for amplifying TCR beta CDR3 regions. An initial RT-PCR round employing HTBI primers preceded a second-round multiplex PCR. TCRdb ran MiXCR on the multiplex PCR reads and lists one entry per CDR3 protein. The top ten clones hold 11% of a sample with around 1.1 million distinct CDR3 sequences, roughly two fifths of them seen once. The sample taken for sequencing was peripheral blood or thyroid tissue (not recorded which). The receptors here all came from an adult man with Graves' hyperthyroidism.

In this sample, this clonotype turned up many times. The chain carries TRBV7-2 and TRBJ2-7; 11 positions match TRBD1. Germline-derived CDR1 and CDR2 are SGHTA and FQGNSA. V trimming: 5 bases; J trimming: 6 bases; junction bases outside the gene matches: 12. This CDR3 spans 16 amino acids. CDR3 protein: CASSTTAGTGGFEQYF. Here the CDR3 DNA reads TGTGCCAGCAGCACAACCGCCGGGACAGGGGGTTTCGAGCAGTACTTC.

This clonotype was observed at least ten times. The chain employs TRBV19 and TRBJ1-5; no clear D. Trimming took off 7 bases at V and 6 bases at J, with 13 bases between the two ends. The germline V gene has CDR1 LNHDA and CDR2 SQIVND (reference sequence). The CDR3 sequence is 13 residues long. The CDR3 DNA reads TGTGCCAGTAAAAAGGAATTGGCTCAGCCCCAGCATTTT. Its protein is CASKKELAQPQHF.

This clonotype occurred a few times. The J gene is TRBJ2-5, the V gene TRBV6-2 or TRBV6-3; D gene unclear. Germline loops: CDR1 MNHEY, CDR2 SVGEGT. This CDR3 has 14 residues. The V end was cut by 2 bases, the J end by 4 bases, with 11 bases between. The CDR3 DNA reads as TGTGCCAGCAGTTACCGGAACGCTGGAGAGACCCAGTACTTC. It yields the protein CASSYRNAGETQYF.

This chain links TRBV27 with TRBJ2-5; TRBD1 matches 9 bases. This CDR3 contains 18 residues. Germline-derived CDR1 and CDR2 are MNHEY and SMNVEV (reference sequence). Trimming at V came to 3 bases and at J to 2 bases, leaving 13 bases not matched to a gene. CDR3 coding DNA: TGTGCCAGCAGTTTTGGAACCGGGACAGGGAAAACACAAGAGACCCAGTACTTC. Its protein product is CASSFGTGTGKTQETQYF.

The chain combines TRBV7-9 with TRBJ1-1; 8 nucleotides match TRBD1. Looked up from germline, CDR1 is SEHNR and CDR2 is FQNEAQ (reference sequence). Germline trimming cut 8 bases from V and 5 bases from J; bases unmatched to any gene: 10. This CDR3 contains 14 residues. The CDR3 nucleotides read TGTGCCAGCCAGGGGGCAGGCGGTGGTACTGAAGCTTTCTTT. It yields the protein CASQGAGGGTEAFF.

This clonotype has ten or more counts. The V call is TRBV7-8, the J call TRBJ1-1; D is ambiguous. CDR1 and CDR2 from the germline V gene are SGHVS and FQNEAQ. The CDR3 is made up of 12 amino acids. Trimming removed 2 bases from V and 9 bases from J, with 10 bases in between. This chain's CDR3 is CASSLNAGKAFF. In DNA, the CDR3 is TGTGCCAGCAGCTTAAACGCCGGCAAAGCTTTCTTT.

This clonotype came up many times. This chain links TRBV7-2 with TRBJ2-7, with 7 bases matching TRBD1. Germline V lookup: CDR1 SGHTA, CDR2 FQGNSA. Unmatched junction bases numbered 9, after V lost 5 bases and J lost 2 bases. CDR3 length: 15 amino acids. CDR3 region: CASSPGTVLTYEQYF. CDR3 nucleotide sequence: TGTGCCAGCAGCCCCGGGACAGTACTCACCTACGAGCAGTACTTC.

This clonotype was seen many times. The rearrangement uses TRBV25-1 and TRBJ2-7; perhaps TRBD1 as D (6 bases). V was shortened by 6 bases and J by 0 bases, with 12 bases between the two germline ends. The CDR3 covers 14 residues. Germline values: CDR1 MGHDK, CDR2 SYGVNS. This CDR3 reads CASSRTGISYEQYF. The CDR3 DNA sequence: TGTGCCAGCAGCCGTACAGGGATCTCCTACGAGCAGTACTTC.

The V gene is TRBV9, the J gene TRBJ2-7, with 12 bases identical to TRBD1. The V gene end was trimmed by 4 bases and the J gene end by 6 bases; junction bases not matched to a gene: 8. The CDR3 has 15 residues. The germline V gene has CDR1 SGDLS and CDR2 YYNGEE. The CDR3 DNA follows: TGTGCCAGCAGCCACCGGGACAGGGGGCGAAGCGAGCAGTACTTC. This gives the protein CASSHRDRGRSEQYF.

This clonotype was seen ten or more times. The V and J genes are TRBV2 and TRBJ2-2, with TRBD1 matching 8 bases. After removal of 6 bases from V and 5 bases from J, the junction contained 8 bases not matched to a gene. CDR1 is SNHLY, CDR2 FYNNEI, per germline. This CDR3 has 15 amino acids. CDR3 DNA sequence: TGTGCCAGCAGAGACCCAGGGGGCGAGACCGGGGAGCTGTTTTTT. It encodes CASRDPGGETGELFF.

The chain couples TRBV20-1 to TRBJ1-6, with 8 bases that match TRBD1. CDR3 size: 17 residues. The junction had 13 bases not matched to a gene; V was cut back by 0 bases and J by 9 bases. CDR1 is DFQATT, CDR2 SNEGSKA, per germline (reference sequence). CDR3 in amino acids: CSARDFGTGTYSSPLHF. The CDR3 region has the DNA TGCAGTGCTAGAGATTTCGGGACAGGCACCTACTCTTCACCCCTCCACTTT.

The CDR3 region has the DNA TGTGCCAGGGGAGCGGGAGAGCCAGAGACCCAGTACTTC. It specifies CARGAGEPETQYF. The chain links TRBV10-3 to TRBJ2-5, with 8 positions matching TRBD2. Germline V CDR1 and CDR2: ENHRY, SYGVKD. The CDR3 is 13 amino acids. The ends lost 10 bases at V and 4 bases at J; junction bases unmatched: 8.

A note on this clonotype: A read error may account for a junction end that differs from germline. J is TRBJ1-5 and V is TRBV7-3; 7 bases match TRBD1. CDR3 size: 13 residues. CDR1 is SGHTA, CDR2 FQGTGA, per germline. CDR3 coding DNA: TGTGCCAGCAGCCAGGGACAGAATCGGCCCCAGCATTTT. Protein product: CASSQGQNRPQHF.

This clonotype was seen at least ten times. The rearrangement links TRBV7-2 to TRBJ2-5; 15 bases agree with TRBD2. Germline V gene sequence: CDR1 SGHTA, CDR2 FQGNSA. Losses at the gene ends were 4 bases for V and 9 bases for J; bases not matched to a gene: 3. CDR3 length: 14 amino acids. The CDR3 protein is CASSSGTSGGSQYF. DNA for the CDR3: TGTGCCAGCAGCTCGGGGACTAGCGGGGGGTCCCAGTACTTC. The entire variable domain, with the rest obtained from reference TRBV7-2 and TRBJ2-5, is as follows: GAGVSQSPSNKVTEKGKDVELRCDPISGHTALYWYRQSLGQGLEFLIYFQGNSAPDKSGLPSDRFSAERTGGSVSTLTIQRTQQEDSAVYLCASSSGTSGGSQYFGPGTRLLVL.

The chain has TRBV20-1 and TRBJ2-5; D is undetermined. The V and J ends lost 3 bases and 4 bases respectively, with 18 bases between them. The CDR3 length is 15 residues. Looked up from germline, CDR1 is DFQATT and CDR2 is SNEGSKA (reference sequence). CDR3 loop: CSASPRPLGRETQYF. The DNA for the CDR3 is TGCAGTGCTAGTCCCCGACCGCTTGGGCGAGAGACCCAGTACTTC.